This T cell receptor beta chain was captured in a study of T cell responses to AZD1222 COVID-19 vaccine. About the study: Pooled together were second doses at about 4 or about 12 weeks. Study conclusions and caveats: Donor demographics were predominantly white British with a female majority; clonal diversity may be underestimated. With two AZD1222 doses given, Spike-specific TCR breadth and depth both rose. Vaccine-associated CD4 TCRs ranged over spike, dominating at 160-218 and 743-854.

Concerning this clone: Its antigen is unidentified.

Profiled with immunoSEQ multiplex PCR; TCRdb holds only in-frame clones, not every one. The sample shows around 110,000 clones, around 88% of them seen only once. This CDR3 has 16 residues. CDR1 and CDR2 from the germline V gene are SGHRS and YFSETQ. V lost 4 bases and J lost 0; bases outside the gene matches: 6. V gene TRBV5-1 combines with J gene TRBJ2-1; 8 bases map to TRBD2. Sequences were derived from peripheral blood, sampled on day 0 of AZD1222 vaccination. This receptor was identified in an adult in good health. The chain's CDR3 is CASSSRGTSSYNEQFF. CDR3 bases: TGCGCCAGCAGCAGCCGCGGGACTAGCTCCTACAATGAGCAGTTCTTC.